Detailed here is one T cell receptor (beta chain). Its target is not known. Sequenced by immunoSEQ multiplex PCR; TCRdb stores in-frame clones only, minus some. The sample includes around 97,000 clones, 90% to 95% of them seen just once. The data were obtained in a study of graft-versus-host responses after intestinal transplantation. Study overall: Each patient got anti-thymocyte globulin induction, then tacrolimus and steroids for around three years. Study-level findings and limits: Maximum circulating GvH clone levels tracked with early post-transplant HvG decreases.

Per the germline V gene, CDR1 is MNHNY and CDR2 is SVGAGI (reference sequence). The CDR3 has 15 residues. The V and J ends lost 2 bases and 7 bases, in that order; junction bases with no gene match: 10. Sample: unstimulated CD4+ T cells sorted from spleen or lymph node cells, taken before transplant. V usage is TRBV6-6 and J usage is TRBJ2-7, with TRBD2 matching 8 bases. This TCR was sampled from a human donor who was the organ donor for an intestinal transplant. This chain's CDR3 is CASSYMGLGRDEQYF. DNA for the CDR3: TGTGCCAGCAGTTACATGGGACTAGGCAGGGATGAGCAGTACTTC.